One sample yielded the 7 T cell receptor beta chains listed below, sequenced in a study of T cell clonality in common variable immunodeficiency. The method was immunoSEQ multiplex PCR; TCRdb's version includes in-frame clones alone and lacks a portion of them. The record shows 50,000 to 60,000 clones for this sample, with no singletons present. Sequencing was done on a sample of peripheral blood mononuclear cells. These receptors originate from a person between 18 and 75 years old in good health.

This clone was counted at least ten times. The DNA ends 3 residues before the CDR3 does, and the rest of the CDR3 is filled in from the germline J gene. The rearrangement links TRBV19 to TRBJ2-2; TRBD2 agrees at 10 bases. The CDR3 is 14 amino acids. J was trimmed by 7 bases and V by 4 bases; bases with no gene match: 3. Germline V gene sequence: CDR1 LNHDA, CDR2 SQIVND (reference sequence). The sequenced CDR3 bases are TGTGCCAGTAGTACCCGACTAGCGGGCGGGGAG. Amino acids: CASSTRLAGGE. From start to end, the CDR3 is CASSTRLAGGELFF.

Ten or more counts support this clone. The read halts 3 residues ahead of the CDR3 end, with the missing end drawn from the germline J gene. This chain joins TRBV4-2 and TRBJ1-6; 7 nucleotides agree with TRBD1. The length of the CDR3 is 13 residues. J was trimmed by 9 bases and V by 1 base; bases with no gene match: 0. Germline V gene lookup returns CDR1 LGHNA and CDR2 YNFKEQ. The covered CDR3 bases are TGTGCCAGCAGCCAAGGACAGGGTTCACCC. Its translation: CASSQGQGSP. The full CDR3 is CASSQGQGSPLHF.

This clone showed up many times. The sequenced part of the CDR3 DNA is TGCGCCAGCAGCTTGGATGGCCCCCCCCAGGGCTCACCC. Translating it yields CASSLDGPPQGSP. The full CDR3 protein is CASSLDGPPQGSPLHF. The V and J genes are TRBV5-1 and TRBJ1-6; TRBD1 might be the D (5 bases). The read terminates 3 residues ahead of where the CDR3 ends, so the germline J gene completes it. The germline CDR1 and CDR2 sequences are SGHRS and YFSETQ. The V end lost 0 bases, the J end lost 10 bases, and 17 bases lay between the germline ends. This CDR3 comprises 16 residues.

This clone appeared many times. The read terminates 3 residues ahead of where the CDR3 ends, so the germline J gene completes it. The chain couples TRBV10-1 to TRBJ2-2; 10 bases are shared with TRBD2. The ends lost 5 bases at V and 4 bases at J; junction bases unmatched: 4. The CDR3 is 15 amino acids. Germline V gene sequence: CDR1 WNHNN, CDR2 SYGVQD (reference sequence). The CDR3: CASSLAGAGTGELFF. The sequenced CDR3 bases are TGCGCCAGCAGTCTAGCGGGAGCGGGCACCGGGGAG.

This clone was detected ten times or more. The CDR3 end falls 3 residues outside the read, so it is completed with the germline J gene. The rearrangement joins TRBV29-1 to TRBJ2-1, with a weak D call TRBD1 (6 bases). The CDR3 contains 12 residues. V was cut by 4 bases and J by 6 bases, with 10 bases left in between. Germline values: CDR1 SQVTM, CDR2 ANQGSEA. The covered CDR3 bases are TGCAGCGTTGCCCAGGGGTCCAATGAG. As protein: CSVAQGSNE. The whole CDR3 protein is CSVAQGSNEQFF.

This clone was picked up many times. The CDR3 goes on 3 residues after the read ends, and that part is filled in from the germline J gene. This chain uses TRBV20-1 with TRBJ2-7; no clear D. The V gene's germline CDR1 is DFQATT and CDR2 SNEGSKA (reference sequence). This CDR3 comprises 15 residues. V lost 5 bases and J lost 2, with 19 bases in between. The part of the CDR3 DNA that was read is TGCAGTGCTTCCCCTAGACCGCAAACGGCCTACGAG. Protein: CSASPRPQTAYE. In full, the CDR3 is CSASPRPQTAYEQYF.

This clone showed up just a few times. The read ends 3 residues shy of where the CDR3 ends; the end is completed using the germline J gene. V and J are TRBV11-2 and TRBJ2-1, with 7 bases matching TRBD2. Trimming at V came to 5 bases and at J to 2 bases, leaving 6 bases not matched to a gene. This CDR3 comprises 15 residues. Germline CDR1 is SGHAT and CDR2 is FQNNGV. The covered CDR3 bases are TGTGCCAGCAGCCCCCCCGGACTAGCCTACAATGAG. This translates into CASSPPGLAYNE. The whole CDR3 protein reads CASSPPGLAYNEQFF.